The 30 T cell receptor beta chains below were found in one sample sequenced in a study of shared clonotypes between healthy human individuals. Assay used: immunoSEQ multiplex PCR; TCRdb lists only in-frame clones, some missing. The table has 450,000 to 500,000 clones, around 80% seen once. The sample consisted of PBMCs. The receptors come from a woman aged 40-49 years in good health. Some clones in this sample may be carry-over from other donors' samples.

V usage is TRBV9 and J usage is TRBJ2-6, with TRBD1 matching 10 bases. This CDR3 comprises 19 residues. The V and J ends lost 3 bases and 1 base, in that order; junction bases with no gene match: 10. Germline loops: CDR1 SGDLS, CDR2 YYNGEE. CDR3 residues: CASSDRQGAVLSGANVLTF. CDR3 nucleotides: TGTGCCAGCAGCGACCGACAGGGGGCTGTCCTTTCTGGGGCCAACGTCCTGACTTTC.

The chain combines TRBV19 with TRBJ2-5; tentatively, D is TRBD2 (6 bases). Germline loops: CDR1 LNHDA, CDR2 SQIVND (reference sequence). With 4 bases removed from V and 1 base from J, the gap between germline ends came to 7 bases. The CDR3 covers 13 residues. Here the CDR3 DNA reads TGTGCCAGTAGTAGGACTATCCAAGAGACCCAGTACTTC. Translating it yields CASSRTIQETQYF.

A note on this clone: In the same sample, other DNA sequences code for this CDR3. The CDR3 DNA reads as TGTGCCAGCAGTTACCGACAGGGACGAGGCAATCAGCCCCAGCATTTT. This codes for CASSYRQGRGNQPQHF. V usage is TRBV28 and J usage is TRBJ1-5, with 7 nucleotides matching TRBD1. This CDR3 spans 16 amino acids. Germline CDR1 MDHEN, CDR2 SYDVKM. Unmatched junction bases numbered 8, after V lost 4 bases and J lost 2 bases.

This chain connects TRBV6-6 to TRBJ1-5, with D possibly TRBD1 on 6 matching bases. Germline assignment: CDR1 MNHNY and CDR2 SVGAGI (reference sequence). The CDR3 is 13 residues long. V lost 0 bases, J lost 6 bases, and 6 bases lay in between. As DNA, the CDR3 is TGTGCCAGCAGTTACTCGGGGGCTCAGCCCCAGCATTTT. Amino acid sequence: CASSYSGAQPQHF.

This clone appeared once. V is TRBV4-2 and J is TRBJ2-1; 7 bases align to TRBD2. The germline CDR1 and CDR2 sequences are LGHNA and YNFKEQ. Trimming removed 1 base from V and 1 base from J; junction bases left unmatched: 7. CDR3 size: 17 residues. The CDR3 loop is CASSQVNAGDSYNEQFF. CDR3 coding DNA: TGTGCCAGCAGCCAAGTTAATGCGGGAGATTCCTACAATGAGCAGTTCTTC.

This rearrangement joins TRBV7-6 to TRBJ1-3; 8 bases fit TRBD1. The CDR3 totals 13 residues. CDR1 and CDR2 (germline): SGHVS, FNYEAQ. The junction had 8 bases not matched to a gene; V was cut back by 0 bases and J by 16 bases. The CDR3: CASSLAPVGQVYF. The CDR3 coding sequence is TGTGCCAGCAGCTTAGCCCCCGTGGGACAGGTCTATTTT.

This rearrangement joins TRBV28 to TRBJ2-1; D is possibly TRBD2 (6 bases). The V gene's germline CDR1 is MDHEN and CDR2 SYDVKM. The V end was cut by 1 base, the J end by 9 bases, with 16 bases between. The CDR3 is 15 amino acids. The CDR3 DNA sequence: TGTGCCAGCAGTTTATTAATCCTTAGCGGAGTTGAGCAGTTCTTC. This codes for CASSLLILSGVEQFF.

The V and J genes are TRBV5-1 and TRBJ2-7, with D perhaps TRBD1 or TRBD2 (5 bases each). Germline V gene sequence: CDR1 SGHRS, CDR2 YFSETQ. CDR3 length: 14 amino acids. V dropped 0 bases and J dropped 5 bases, with 12 bases sitting between them. The CDR3 loop is CASSLAPGTHEQYF. The CDR3, as DNA: TGCGCCAGCAGCTTGGCCCCAGGGACCCACGAGCAGTACTTC.

The chain employs TRBV18 and TRBJ1-2; D may be TRBD1 (5 bases). Per germline, CDR1 KGHSH and CDR2 LQKENI. The CDR3 is 17 residues long. The germline V and J ends were trimmed by 0 bases and 6 bases, with 20 bases remaining between them. The DNA of the CDR3 is TGTGCCAGCTCACCACCTGGAGGCCGGGGCGCGGGGGATGGCTACACCTTC. It is translated as CASSPPGGRGAGDGYTF.

The chain links TRBV6-6 to TRBJ2-3; D unclear. Trimming cost V 6 bases and J 4 bases, with 5 bases left between them. From germline, CDR1 is MNHNY and CDR2 SVGAGI (reference sequence). This CDR3 region has 11 residues. The CDR3 reads CASSRSDTQYF. The CDR3 region has the DNA TGTGCCAGCAGCCGGTCAGATACGCAGTATTTT.

The CDR3 region has the DNA TGTGCCAGCAGCGTAGGGGTGGGGGCGCGGAATGAACGGGAAGCTTTCTTT. This encodes CASSVGVGARNEREAFF. J is TRBJ1-1 and V is TRBV9, with TRBD1 as a possible D gene (6 bases). The germline V gene has CDR1 SGDLS and CDR2 YYNGEE. The CDR3 is 17 amino acids. V gave up 0 bases and J gave up 8 bases, with 23 bases separating them.

V gene TRBV11-3 combines with J gene TRBJ2-1; D is uncertain. The V end lost 5 bases, the J end lost 5 bases, and 10 bases lay between the germline ends. The CDR3 is made up of 13 amino acids. Germline CDR1 SGHNT, CDR2 YENEEA. The CDR3 bases are TGTGCCAGCAGCCTCGCACCGAACAATGAGCAGTTCTTC. This sequence encodes CASSLAPNNEQFF.

The V and J genes are TRBV18 and TRBJ1-1; no definite D call. Per germline, CDR1 KGHSH and CDR2 LQKENI. This CDR3 comprises 14 residues. Trimming took off 3 bases at V and 5 bases at J, with 13 bases between the two ends. CDR3 loop: CASSPGRSDTEAFF. CDR3 DNA: TGTGCCAGCTCACCCGGACGGTCTGATACTGAAGCTTTCTTT.

The rearrangement joins TRBV30 to TRBJ1-2, with D uncertain. Trimming left V 0 bases short and J 1 base short, with 6 bases between. Germline CDR1 GTSNPN, CDR2 SVGIG (reference sequence). The CDR3 extends over 13 amino acids. CDR3 sequence reads: CAWSVSLNYGYTF. The DNA for the CDR3 is TGTGCCTGGAGTGTATCCCTTAACTATGGCTACACCTTC.

The chain recombines TRBV2 with TRBJ2-1; D call uncertain. CDR3 length: 15 amino acids. Germline V gene sequence: CDR1 SNHLY, CDR2 FYNNEI. V was trimmed by 1 base and J by 4 bases, leaving 11 bases between them. For the CDR3, the DNA is TGTGCCAGCAGTGAAGAGGAGTGGGGATACAATGAGCAGTTCTTC. Its translation is CASSEEEWGYNEQFF.

This chain links TRBV7-8 with TRBJ1-1; 7 bases fit TRBD1. V was clipped by 5 bases and J by 4 bases; unmatched bases: 7. The CDR3 runs to 14 residues. In germline, CDR1 is SGHVS, CDR2 FQNEAQ. In DNA form, the CDR3 reads TGTGCCAGCAGCGTAAGACAGGGTGGCACTGAAGCTTTCTTT. This gives the protein CASSVRQGGTEAFF.

The rearrangement joins TRBV5-1 to TRBJ2-5, with TRBD1 as a possible D gene (6 bases). The end of the DNA is better explained by TRBJ2-7, so the J call may be wrong. The CDR3 is made up of 13 amino acids. CDR1 is SGHRS and CDR2 is YFSETQ in the germline V gene. The DNA for the CDR3 is TGCGCCAGCAGGGTTGGGGGCGCGTACGAGCAGTACTTC. It is translated as CASRVGGAYEQYF.

This sequence joins TRBV28 and TRBJ1-5; TRBD1 is a possible D gene (5 bases). V was cut by 2 bases and J by 5 bases, with 13 bases left in between. Germline-derived CDR1 and CDR2 are MDHEN and SYDVKM. There are 15 residues in the CDR3. CDR3 region: CASSLGGGGYQPQHF. CDR3 coding DNA: TGTGCCAGCAGTTTAGGTGGTGGGGGTTATCAGCCCCAGCATTTT.

The V call is TRBV2, the J call TRBJ2-5; D is uncertain. The CDR3 totals 13 residues. Trimming stripped 6 bases from V and 5 bases from J, with 13 bases between. Germline CDR1 SNHLY, CDR2 FYNNEI. This CDR3 is CASRPGSRETQYF. DNA of the CDR3: TGTGCCAGCAGACCTGGGTCAAGGGAGACCCAGTACTTC.

The chain is built from TRBV7-8 and TRBJ1-5, with 8 bases that match TRBD1. CDR1 SGHVS and CDR2 FQNEAQ come from the germline V gene. The CDR3 totals 17 residues. With 5 bases clipped from V and 5 bases from J, the junction kept 14 bases outside the gene matches. CDR3 residues: CASSKWVWQGADQPQHF. The DNA for the CDR3 is TGTGCCAGCAGCAAGTGGGTTTGGCAGGGGGCAGATCAGCCCCAGCATTTT.

The chain is built from TRBV28 and TRBJ2-1; TRBD2 might be the D (5 bases). Germline CDR1 and CDR2: MDHEN and SYDVKM. V dropped 8 bases and J dropped 2 bases, with 19 bases sitting between them. This CDR3 contains 16 residues. The CDR3 protein is CASPPGLVPAYNEQFF. Written as DNA, the CDR3 is TGTGCCAGCCCCCCCGGACTCGTCCCGGCCTACAATGAGCAGTTCTTC.

This chain uses TRBV5-7 with TRBJ2-1, with TRBD2 identical over 7 bases. TRBV5-7 is known as an ORF, though its function is uncertain. CDR3 size: 16 residues. The J segment lost 3 bases and the V segment lost 4 bases, leaving 10 bases of the junction unmatched. The CDR3 nucleotides are TGTGCCAGCAGCACCCAGCGGGAAATTAGCTACAATGAGCAGTTCTTC. This translates into CASSTQREISYNEQFF.

J is TRBJ2-5 and V is TRBV19, with D possibly matching TRBD1 (6 bases). The CDR3 spans 14 residues. CDR1 and CDR2 (germline): LNHDA, SQIVND (reference sequence). The germline V and J ends were trimmed by 9 bases and 2 bases, with 16 bases remaining between them. The CDR3 DNA reads TGTGCCAGCAGCGCCGGGGACACGCAAGAGACCCAGTACTTC. It encodes CASSAGDTQETQYF.

This clone is a singleton in its sample. The V and J genes are TRBV7-3 and TRBJ2-2; no definite D call. The CDR3 has 15 amino acids. Trimming took 5 bases from V and 7 from J, leaving 17 bases between them. Germline V gene sequence: CDR1 SGHTA, CDR2 FQGTGA. In nucleotides, the CDR3 is TGTGCCAGCAGCAGCGACATCGCCGAGGACGGGGAGCTGTTTTTT. Amino acid sequence: CASSSDIAEDGELFF.

This clone was detected a few times. The chain carries TRBV19 and TRBJ1-5; 7 nucleotides line up with TRBD1. V lost 3 bases and J lost 6; bases outside the gene matches: 2. The germline CDR1 and CDR2 sequences are LNHDA and SQIVND (reference sequence). The CDR3 loop spans 13 amino acids. The DNA of the CDR3 is TGTGCCAGTAGTATGGGACAGTTTCAGCCCCAGCATTTT. Translating gives CASSMGQFQPQHF.

There are a few counts of this clone. The chain is built from TRBV27 and TRBJ2-7; 7 bases line up with TRBD2. This CDR3 is 15 amino acids long. V shed 5 bases, J shed 3 bases, and the junction held 10 bases outside the gene matches. Germline V gene data show CDR1 as MNHEY and CDR2 as SMNVEV (reference sequence). In DNA form, the CDR3 reads TGTGCCAGCAGTCCTACCGGGACTAACTTCTACGAGCAGTACTTC. This codes for CASSPTGTNFYEQYF.

This clone was seen a few times. The CDR3 spells CAISSDRNTEAFF. CDR3 nucleotide sequence: TGTGCCATCAGTTCGGACAGAAACACTGAAGCTTTCTTT. This chain connects TRBV10-3 to TRBJ1-1; TRBD1 is a possible D gene (6 bases). Germline loops: CDR1 ENHRY, CDR2 SYGVKD. The V end lost 5 bases, the J end lost 2 bases, and 9 bases lay between the germline ends. CDR3 length: 13 residues.

The chain joins TRBV28 to TRBJ2-7, with TRBD2 identical over 13 bases. The CDR3 has 16 amino acids. J lost 2 bases, V lost 5 bases, and 6 bases had no gene match. CDR1 is MDHEN, CDR2 SYDVKM, per germline. CDR3 sequence (DNA): TGTGCCAGCAGTACCCGGACTAGCGGGAGCGCCTACGAGCAGTACTTC. This sequence encodes CASSTRTSGSAYEQYF.

Details on this clone: With a much larger clone just one base away, this may be a read error. This sequence joins TRBV30 and TRBJ1-1; D possibly corresponds to TRBD1 (5 bases). Germline CDR1 reads GTSNPN; CDR2 reads SVGIG (reference sequence). CDR3 length: 12 residues. Trimming stripped 5 bases from V and 11 bases from J, with 18 bases between. CDR3 region: CAWGLDILDAFF. CDR3 nucleotide sequence: TGTGCCTGGGGTTTGGACATCCTTGATGCTTTCTTT.

A remark on this clone: Its ends do not fully match the called genes, so a read error is possible. The gene calls are TRBV2 and TRBJ1-4; D is uncertain. The germline gives CDR1 SNHLY, CDR2 FYNNEI. The CDR3 runs 12 residues. In nucleotides, the CDR3 is TGTACCAGCGGTCCGGGTTTTGAAAAACTGTTTTTT. This sequence encodes CTSGPGFEKLFF.